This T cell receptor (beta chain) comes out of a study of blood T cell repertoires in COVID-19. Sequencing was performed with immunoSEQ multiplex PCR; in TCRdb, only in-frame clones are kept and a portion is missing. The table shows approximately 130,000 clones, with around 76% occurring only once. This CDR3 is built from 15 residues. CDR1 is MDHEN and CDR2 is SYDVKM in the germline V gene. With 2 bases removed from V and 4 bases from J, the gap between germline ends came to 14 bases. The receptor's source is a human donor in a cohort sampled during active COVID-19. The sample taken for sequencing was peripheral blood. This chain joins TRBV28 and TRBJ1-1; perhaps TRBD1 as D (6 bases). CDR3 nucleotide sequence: TGTGCCAGCAGTTTACGGTCAGGGGAACGCACTGAAGCTTTCTTT. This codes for CASSLRSGERTEAFF.